These 9 T cell receptor beta chains were sequenced from one sample in a study of blood T cell repertoires in COVID-19. TCRdb's table, derived via immunoSEQ multiplex PCR, lists solely in-frame clones and lacks some. The sample records about 200,000 clones, roughly 92% being singletons. The sample consisted of peripheral blood. The receptors were gathered from a man between 25 and 39 years old with COVID-19, enrolled during active disease.

The rearrangement joins TRBV10-1 to TRBJ2-1, with D maybe TRBD1 (5 bases). V was shortened by 10 bases and J by 5 bases, with 18 bases between the two germline ends. Germline V gene lookup returns CDR1 WNHNN and CDR2 SYGVQD (reference sequence). The CDR3 contains 14 residues. CDR3 region: CATQQVLLDNEQFF. The CDR3 coding sequence is TGCGCCACACAACAGGTTCTTCTGGACAATGAGCAGTTCTTC.

The chain links TRBV12-2 to TRBJ1-6; the D segment call TRBD1 is taken from the table without a DNA check. TRBV12-2 represents a pseudogene. The CDR3 extends over 17 amino acids. The CDR3 DNA reads as TGTGCAAGTCGCTTATCCCCTCCAGGGGGCTTTGCTTCACCCCTCCACTTT. This translates into CASRLSPPGGFASPLHF.

J is TRBJ2-5 and V is TRBV30; 7 positions agree with TRBD2. The germline V gene has CDR1 GTSNPN and CDR2 SVGIG (reference sequence). V gave up 0 bases and J gave up 1 base; unmatched junction bases: 2. The length of the CDR3 is 14 residues. The CDR3 DNA follows: TGTGCCTGGAGTGTAGGGAGGGGCCAAGAGACCCAGTACTTC. This codes for CAWSVGRGQETQYF. Full variable domain (missing parts from reference TRBV30 and TRBJ2-5): SQTIHQWPATLVQPVGSPLSLECTVEGTSNPNLYWYRQAAGRGLQLLFYSVGIGQISSEVPQNLSASRPQDRQFILSSKKLLLSDSGFYLCAWSVGRGQETQYFGPGTRLLVL.

This chain connects TRBV27 to TRBJ1-1; 10 positions match TRBD1. The trim removed 4 bases at V and 4 bases at J, leaving 6 bases unmatched. The CDR3 runs to 15 residues. Germline V lookup: CDR1 MNHEY, CDR2 SMNVEV (reference sequence). The CDR3 here is CASSWQTGGGTEAFF. In DNA form, the CDR3 reads TGTGCCAGCAGTTGGCAGACAGGGGGCGGCACTGAAGCTTTCTTT.

The chain uses TRBV2 and TRBJ2-2; tentative D call: TRBD1 (6 bases). Germline loops: CDR1 SNHLY, CDR2 FYNNEI. The germline V and J ends were trimmed by 4 bases and 4 bases, with 7 bases remaining between them. The CDR3 runs 13 residues. The CDR3 nucleotides are TGTGCCAGCAGTGTGGACAGCACCGGGGAGCTGTTTTTT. Translated: CASSVDSTGELFF.

The CDR3 spells CATQVGQGYEQYF. The CDR3 bases are TGTGCGACCCAGGTCGGCCAGGGCTACGAGCAGTACTTC. The chain combines TRBV30 with TRBJ2-7; D may be TRBD1 (5 bases). Germline V gene lookup returns CDR1 GTSNPN and CDR2 SVGIG (reference sequence). CDR3 length: 13 residues.

The V gene is TRBV30, the J gene TRBJ2-1; tentative D call: TRBD1 (6 bases). The V gene's germline CDR1 is GTSNPN and CDR2 SVGIG (reference sequence). Trimming shortened V by 4 bases and J by 5 bases, and 15 bases separated the two germline ends. The CDR3 is 14 amino acids. CDR3 in DNA: TGTGCCTGGATCCCGGGACAACTAAACAATGAGCAGTTCTTC. This translates into CAWIPGQLNNEQFF.

The DNA for the CDR3 is TGCGCCAGCATCCCGGGACATTCGAGTGAGCAGTTCTTC. Its translation: CASIPGHSSEQFF. V is TRBV23-1 and J is TRBJ2-1; D is possibly TRBD1 (6 bases). TRBV23-1 is designated an ORF whose function remains uncertain. Trimming removed 7 bases at V and 9 bases at J, with 16 bases between. The CDR3 runs to 13 residues.

The chain employs TRBV3-1 (or the pseudogene TRBV3-2) and TRBJ1-2; the D is unclear. The CDR3 is 15 amino acids. Trimming removed 0 bases at V and 0 bases at J, with 8 bases between. The V gene's germline CDR1 is LGHDT and CDR2 YNNKEL (reference sequence). The CDR3 DNA follows: TGTGCCAGCAGCCAAGATGCAACTGCTAACTATGGCTACACCTTC. It translates to CASSQDATANYGYTF.